The rows below give T cell receptor beta chains drawn from one sample of a study of blood T cell repertoires in COVID-19. Profiling relied on immunoSEQ multiplex PCR, and the TCRdb table lists in-frame clones only, not all of them. The data show fewer than 350,000 clones, nearly 90% seen once. The sequenced sample consisted of peripheral blood. Receptors originate from a man aged 18 to 30 with active or convalescent COVID-19. Each CDR3 is given with its conserved first and last residue. Each record gives: clone size, J gene, CDR3 length, V gene, D gene, CDR3 protein, CDR3 DNA. D genes are given only for firm matches. Some rows mark clone size as missing; the rest say once, few, many or name a class of expanded clone.

abundance: few
j_gene: TRBJ1-2
len: 14
v_gene: TRBV19
d_gene: TRBD1
CDR3aa: CASTPGQGVYGYTF
CDR3nt: TGTGCCAGTACCCCGGGACAGGGGGTCTATGGCTACACCTTC

abundance: .
j_gene: TRBJ2-7
len: 15
v_gene: TRBV13
d_gene: .
CDR3aa: CASSHRTGSWGEQYF
CDR3nt: TGTGCCAGCAGCCATCGGACGGGGTCGTGGGGAGAGCAGTACTTC

abundance: .
j_gene: TRBJ1-5
len: 15
v_gene: TRBV4-1
d_gene: .
CDR3aa: CASSQDRGHNQPQHF
CDR3nt: TGCGCCAGCAGCCAAGATCGTGGGCACAATCAGCCCCAGCATTTT

abundance: .
j_gene: TRBJ2-7
len: 12
v_gene: TRBV11-2
d_gene: .
CDR3aa: CASSSGNYEQYF
CDR3nt: TGTGCCAGCAGCTCCGGGAACTACGAGCAGTACTTC

abundance: .
j_gene: TRBJ1-1
len: 14
v_gene: TRBV15
d_gene: TRBD1
CDR3aa: CATSKGTGRTEAFF
CDR3nt: TGTGCCACCAGCAAAGGGACAGGGAGGACTGAAGCTTTCTTT

abundance: .
j_gene: TRBJ2-7
len: 16
v_gene: TRBV9
d_gene: TRBD2
CDR3aa: CASSVAASGASYEQYF
CDR3nt: TGTGCCAGCAGCGTAGCAGCTAGCGGGGCTTCCTACGAGCAGTACTTC

abundance: few
j_gene: TRBJ2-2
len: 12
v_gene: TRBV5-8
d_gene: .
CDR3aa: CASSMDIGELFF
CDR3nt: TGTGCCAGCAGCATGGACATCGGGGAGCTGTTTTTT

abundance: once
j_gene: TRBJ1-2
len: 14
v_gene: TRBV4-1
d_gene: TRBD1
CDR3aa: CASSQDRGLNGYTF
CDR3nt: TGCGCCAGCAGCCAAGACAGGGGGTTGAATGGCTACACCTTC

abundance: .
j_gene: TRBJ2-7
len: 15
v_gene: TRBV27
d_gene: .
CDR3aa: CASSLQGPTPYEQYF
CDR3nt: TGTGCCAGCAGTTTACAGGGGCCGACCCCCTACGAGCAGTACTTC

abundance: .
j_gene: TRBJ2-6
len: 17
v_gene: TRBV6-2/TRBV6-3
d_gene: TRBD2
CDR3aa: CASSLAGGASGANVLTF
CDR3nt: TGTGCCAGCAGTTTAGCGGGGGGCGCCTCTGGGGCCAACGTCCTGACTTTC

abundance: .
j_gene: TRBJ2-1
len: 16
v_gene: TRBV5-1
d_gene: TRBD2
CDR3aa: CASSFQVRAGNNEQFF
CDR3nt: TGCGCCAGCAGCTTTCAAGTTCGAGCGGGGAACAATGAGCAGTTCTTC

abundance: .
j_gene: TRBJ2-2
len: 18
v_gene: TRBV5-5
d_gene: .
CDR3aa: CASSLEWGVSTNTGELFF
CDR3nt: TGTGCCAGCAGCTTGGAATGGGGGGTCAGCACGAACACCGGGGAGCTGTTTTTT

abundance: .
j_gene: TRBJ2-1
len: 19
v_gene: TRBV27
d_gene: TRBD2
CDR3aa: CASSLGLAGGSYSYNEQFF
CDR3nt: TGTGCCAGCAGTTTAGGCCTAGCGGGGGGCTCGTACTCCTACAATGAGCAGTTCTTC

abundance: .
j_gene: TRBJ1-2
len: 13
v_gene: TRBV29-1
d_gene: TRBD1
CDR3aa: CSATGGANYGYTF
CDR3nt: TGCAGCGCAACAGGGGGAGCTAACTATGGCTACACCTTC

abundance: .
j_gene: TRBJ2-1
len: 16
v_gene: TRBV6-2/TRBV6-3
d_gene: TRBD1
CDR3aa: CASSYTGGSSYNEQFF
CDR3nt: TGTGCCAGCAGTTACACAGGGGGCAGCTCCTACAATGAGCAGTTCTTC

abundance: few
j_gene: TRBJ1-1
len: 12
v_gene: TRBV5-6
d_gene: .
CDR3aa: CASSAPGVEAFF
CDR3nt: TGTGCCAGCAGTGCCCCCGGGGTTGAAGCTTTCTTT

abundance: .
j_gene: TRBJ1-3
len: 16
v_gene: TRBV5-1
d_gene: .
CDR3aa: CASSLAAASSGNTIYF
CDR3nt: TGCGCCAGCAGCTTGGCAGCGGCCAGCTCTGGAAACACCATATATTTT

abundance: once
j_gene: TRBJ1-4
len: 14
v_gene: TRBV3-1/TRBV3-2
d_gene: TRBD1
CDR3aa: CASSNRGVNEKLFF
CDR3nt: TGTGCCAGCAGCAACAGGGGGGTAAATGAAAAACTGTTTTTT

abundance: .
j_gene: TRBJ1-2
len: 11
v_gene: TRBV27
d_gene: TRBD1
CDR3aa: CATGQGGGYTF
CDR3nt: TGTGCCACGGGACAGGGCGGGGGCTACACCTTC

abundance: .
j_gene: TRBJ1-2
len: 13
v_gene: TRBV9
d_gene: .
CDR3aa: CASSPDGQDGYTF
CDR3nt: TGTGCCAGCAGTCCCGACGGTCAGGATGGCTACACCTTC

abundance: .
j_gene: TRBJ2-7
len: 15
v_gene: TRBV29-1
d_gene: TRBD1
CDR3aa: CSVRYYRGKSYEQYF
CDR3nt: TGCAGCGTACGATATTACAGGGGGAAATCCTACGAGCAGTACTTC

abundance: .
j_gene: TRBJ1-3
len: 16
v_gene: TRBV4-1
d_gene: .
CDR3aa: CASSQEVTHSGNTIYF
CDR3nt: TGCGCCAGCAGCCAAGAGGTGACACACTCTGGAAACACCATATATTTT

abundance: .
j_gene: TRBJ2-3
len: 15
v_gene: TRBV19
d_gene: TRBD1
CDR3aa: CASMPLGQRTDTQYF
CDR3nt: TGTGCCAGCATGCCGTTGGGACAGCGCACAGATACGCAGTATTTT

abundance: once
j_gene: TRBJ1-1
len: 15
v_gene: TRBV6-6
d_gene: .
CDR3aa: CASSYGRDRNTEAFF
CDR3nt: TGTGCCAGCAGTTACGGCCGTGACAGGAACACTGAAGCTTTCTTT

abundance: .
j_gene: TRBJ1-5
len: 15
v_gene: TRBV19
d_gene: TRBD1
CDR3aa: CASSRAQGVGQPQHF
CDR3nt: TGTGCCAGTAGTAGAGCTCAGGGGGTAGGTCAGCCCCAGCATTTT

abundance: .
j_gene: TRBJ2-3
len: 18
v_gene: TRBV3-1/TRBV3-2
d_gene: .
CDR3aa: CASSPGTYFPPNTDTQYF
CDR3nt: TGTGCCAGCAGCCCCGGGACATACTTTCCTCCTAACACAGATACGCAGTATTTT

abundance: .
j_gene: TRBJ2-7
len: 14
v_gene: TRBV29-1
d_gene: .
CDR3aa: CSVGRVGVLGEQYF
CDR3nt: TGCAGCGTTGGTAGGGTAGGGGTATTGGGAGAGCAGTACTTC

abundance: .
j_gene: TRBJ2-1
len: 13
v_gene: TRBV6-2/TRBV6-3
d_gene: .
CDR3aa: CASSVQGWNEQFF
CDR3nt: TGTGCCAGCAGCGTCCAGGGTTGGAATGAGCAGTTCTTC

abundance: .
j_gene: TRBJ2-5
len: 16
v_gene: TRBV20-1
d_gene: TRBD1
CDR3aa: CSASSSRDRPSSTQYF
CDR3nt: TGCAGTGCTAGTTCTTCAAGGGACAGGCCCTCCTCGACCCAGTACTTC

abundance: .
j_gene: TRBJ2-7
len: 15
v_gene: TRBV2
d_gene: TRBD1
CDR3aa: CASSEGTGVFYEQYF
CDR3nt: TGTGCCAGCAGTGAAGGGACAGGGGTTTTTTACGAGCAGTACTTC

abundance: .
j_gene: TRBJ2-7
len: 13
v_gene: TRBV5-1
d_gene: TRBD2
CDR3aa: CASSAGDPYEQYF
CDR3nt: TGCGCCAGCAGCGCGGGGGACCCCTACGAGCAGTACTTC

abundance: few
j_gene: TRBJ2-7
len: 15
v_gene: TRBV24-1
d_gene: TRBD1
CDR3aa: CATSEGTGILYEQYF
CDR3nt: TGTGCCACCAGTGAGGGGACAGGGATCTTGTACGAGCAGTACTTC

abundance: .
j_gene: TRBJ2-5
len: 16
v_gene: TRBV3-1/TRBV3-2
d_gene: .
CDR3aa: CASSQDRHGAPETQYF
CDR3nt: TGTGCCAGCAGCCAAGACAGACATGGGGCTCCGGAGACCCAGTACTTC

abundance: .
j_gene: TRBJ1-1
len: 15
v_gene: TRBV6-1
d_gene: .
CDR3aa: CASSDIGQGKTEAFF
CDR3nt: TGTGCCAGCAGTGACATTGGACAAGGAAAAACTGAAGCTTTCTTT

abundance: .
j_gene: TRBJ1-3
len: 16
v_gene: TRBV7-6
d_gene: .
CDR3aa: CASSFNFRSSGNTIYF
CDR3nt: TGTGCCAGCAGCTTCAACTTCCGAAGCTCTGGAAACACCATATATTTT

abundance: .
j_gene: TRBJ2-5
len: 13
v_gene: TRBV20-1
d_gene: .
CDR3aa: CSASKPGQETQYF
CDR3nt: TGCAGTGCTAGTAAGCCGGGTCAAGAGACCCAGTACTTC

abundance: .
j_gene: TRBJ2-1
len: 13
v_gene: TRBV5-4
d_gene: TRBD1
CDR3aa: CASSLEGGGEQFF
CDR3nt: TGTGCCAGCAGCTTGGAAGGGGGCGGTGAGCAGTTCTTC